There are a few counts of the clone carrying this TCR beta chain. Carrying unique molecular identifiers, the cDNA also gained a universal primer site through template switching. One entry per CDR3 protein, called by TCRdb with MiXCR from the 5' RACE reads. The data hold 300,000 to 400,000 distinct CDR3 sequences, with about 10% observed a single time. V lost 6 bases and J lost 9, with 24 bases in between. The V gene's germline CDR1 is WSHSY and CDR2 SAAADI. The CDR3 contains 16 residues. This sample is drawn from a study of identical twins. This receptor was identified in a woman aged 45-59 years in good health. The specimen sequenced was naive T cells sorted from blood. The chain is built from TRBV10-2 and TRBJ2-1; no reliable D call. CDR3 protein: CASSPEGRPGYGEQFF. In DNA, the CDR3 is TGCGCCAGCAGCCCTGAAGGCAGGCCTGGGTACGGTGAGCAGTTCTTC.